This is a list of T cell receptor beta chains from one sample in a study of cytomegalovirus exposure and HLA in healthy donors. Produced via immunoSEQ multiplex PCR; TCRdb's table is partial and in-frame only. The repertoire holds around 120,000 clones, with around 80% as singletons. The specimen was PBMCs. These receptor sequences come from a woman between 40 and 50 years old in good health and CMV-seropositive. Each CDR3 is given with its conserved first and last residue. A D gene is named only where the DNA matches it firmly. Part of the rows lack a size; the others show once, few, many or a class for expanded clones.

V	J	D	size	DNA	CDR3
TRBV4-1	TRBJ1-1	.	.	TGCGCCAGCAGCCAGGAGAGGAACACTGAAGCTTTCTTT	CASSQERNTEAFF
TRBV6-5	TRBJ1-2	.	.	TGTGCCAGCAGTACACGGGGGACTGCCTATGGCTACACCTTC	CASSTRGTAYGYTF
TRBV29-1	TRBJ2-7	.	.	TGCAGCGTCTCGGCTACCTCGGGACTTATCTACGAGCAGTACTTC	CSVSATSGLIYEQYF
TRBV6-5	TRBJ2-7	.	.	TGTGCCAGCAGCCCAAGGAGCTCCTACGAGCAGTACTTC	CASSPRSSYEQYF
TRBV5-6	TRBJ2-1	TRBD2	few	TGTGCCAGCAGCCGGAGACTAGCGGGAAGTCGCTACAATGAGCAGTTCTTC	CASSRRLAGSRYNEQFF
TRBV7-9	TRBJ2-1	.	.	TGTGCCAGCAGTCGACAGAATTACAATGAGCAGTTCTTC	CASSRQNYNEQFF
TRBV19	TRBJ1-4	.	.	TGTGCCAGTACCTTTGGGGGCCTCGAAAAACTGTTTTTT	CASTFGGLEKLFF
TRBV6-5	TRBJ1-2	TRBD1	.	TGTGCCACCACGACAGGGAAGGGTGGCTACACCTTC	CATTTGKGGYTF
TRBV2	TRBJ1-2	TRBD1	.	TGTGCCAGCAGTGGATTAGGGGGCGGCTACACCTTC	CASSGLGGGYTF
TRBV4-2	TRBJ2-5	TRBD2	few	TGTGCCAGCAGCCAAGATGGGGGTAGCGGGGGCCAAGAGACCCAGTACTTC	CASSQDGGSGGQETQYF
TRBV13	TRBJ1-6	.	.	TGTGCCAGCAGCTTTTTCGCGGGGTTGGGGCAACCCCTCACCCTCCACTTT	CASSFFAGLGQPLTLHF
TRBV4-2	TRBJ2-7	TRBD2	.	TGTGCCAGCAGCCAAACCCTAGCGGGAGAAGGGTACGAGCAGTACTTC	CASSQTLAGEGYEQYF
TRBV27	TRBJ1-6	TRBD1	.	TGTGCCAGCACCCTGGACAGGTATTCACCCCTCCACTTT	CASTLDRYSPLHF
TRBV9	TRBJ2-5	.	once	TGTGCCAGCAGCGTAGACCCACTAGGGGGTGGCGAGACCCAGTACTTC	CASSVDPLGGGETQYF
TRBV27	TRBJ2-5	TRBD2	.	TGTGCCAGCAGTACGCTCCTGACTAGCGGGCAAGAGACCCAGTACTTC	CASSTLLTSGQETQYF
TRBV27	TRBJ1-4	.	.	TGTGCCAGCCAACCGGCTAGGAGCTCCTCAACTAATGAAAAACTGTTTTTT	CASQPARSSSTNEKLFF
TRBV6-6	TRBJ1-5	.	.	TGTGCCAGCAGTAACAGGGAGGGGAATCAGCCCCAGCATTTT	CASSNREGNQPQHF
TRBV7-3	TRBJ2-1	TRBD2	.	TGTGCCAGCAGCTTACAGCCTAGCGGGAGGGTATTGGGCAATGAGCAGTTCTTC	CASSLQPSGRVLGNEQFF
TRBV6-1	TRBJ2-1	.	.	TGTGCCAGCAGTGATTTCTGGACCGGGAGCTCCTACAATGAGCAGTTCTTC	CASSDFWTGSSYNEQFF
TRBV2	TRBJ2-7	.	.	TGTGCCAGCAGTGATCGGACAGCGTTCTACGAGCAGTACTTC	CASSDRTAFYEQYF
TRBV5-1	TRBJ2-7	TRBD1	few	TGCGCCAGCAGCCTTGGGGACAGGGTAGCCTACGAGCAGTACTTC	CASSLGDRVAYEQYF
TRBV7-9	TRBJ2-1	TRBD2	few	TGTGCCAGCAGCATTAGCGGGAGCTCCTACAATGAGCAGTTCTTC	CASSISGSSYNEQFF
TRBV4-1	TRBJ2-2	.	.	TGCGCCAGCAGCCAACCCCGGAGCACCGGGGAGCTGTTTTTT	CASSQPRSTGELFF
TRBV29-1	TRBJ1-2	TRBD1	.	TGCAGCGTTCCGACCCGGGACAGCACCTATGGCTACACCTTC	CSVPTRDSTYGYTF
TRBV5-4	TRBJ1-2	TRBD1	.	TGTGCCAGCAGCTTGAGGGACAGAATTAACTATGGCTACACCTTC	CASSLRDRINYGYTF
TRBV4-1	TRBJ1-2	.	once	TGCGCCAGCAGCCAAGTTAGTAGCTATGGCTACACCTTC	CASSQVSSYGYTF
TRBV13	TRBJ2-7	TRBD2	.	TGTGCCAGCAGCTTGACTAGCGGGGGGTACTACGAGCAGTACTTC	CASSLTSGGYYEQYF
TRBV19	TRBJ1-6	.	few	TGTGCCAGTAGGAGGAAAATGGTGGATTCACCCCTCCACTTT	CASRRKMVDSPLHF
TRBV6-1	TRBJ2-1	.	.	TGTGCCAGCACTGCGGGGGCCCCTCCCAATGAGCAGTTCTTC	CASTAGAPPNEQFF
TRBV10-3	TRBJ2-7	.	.	TGTGCCATCAGTGAGTCAGCAGGGATCCTACACGAGCAGTACTTC	CAISESAGILHEQYF
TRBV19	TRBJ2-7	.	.	TGTGCCAGTAGTGCGGGACAGAACTACGAGCAGTACTTC	CASSAGQNYEQYF
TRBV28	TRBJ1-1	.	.	TGTGCCATGGGGGCCGGCGGCACTGAAGCTTTCTTT	CAMGAGGTEAFF
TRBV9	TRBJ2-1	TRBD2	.	TGTGCCAGCAGTACCCCCGGGACTAGCGGGGGGGCAAGCTCCTACAATGAGCAGTTCTTC	CASSTPGTSGGASSYNEQFF
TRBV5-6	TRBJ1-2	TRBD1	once	TGTGCCAGCAGCGCCACGACAGGGGTCGGTGGCTACACCTTC	CASSATTGVGGYTF
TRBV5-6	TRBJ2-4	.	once	TGTGCCAGCAGCCCTATAAGTGGTGAAAACATTCAGTACTTC	CASSPISGENIQYF
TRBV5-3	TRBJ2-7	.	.	TGTGCCAGAAGCTTGGGAGACGGAGCATGGCAGTACTTC	CARSLGDGAWQYF
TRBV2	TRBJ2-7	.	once	TGTGCCAGCAGTGTGAAGGGACTGGGCGAGCAGTACTTC	CASSVKGLGEQYF
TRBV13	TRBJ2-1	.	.	TGTGCCAGCCTTCGGGACAATGAGCAGTTCTTC	CASLRDNEQFF
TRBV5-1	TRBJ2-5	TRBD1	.	TGCGCCAGCAGCTTGGACAGGGGTCAGACCCAGTACTTC	CASSLDRGQTQYF
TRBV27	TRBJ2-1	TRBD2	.	TGTGCCAGCAGTTTGTCTAGCGGGAGGGGGTGGAATGAGCAGTTCTTC	CASSLSSGRGWNEQFF
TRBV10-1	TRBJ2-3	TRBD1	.	TGCGCCAGCAGTGAGTCCGGGACAGGGCTCGGGGATACGCAGTATTTT	CASSESGTGLGDTQYF
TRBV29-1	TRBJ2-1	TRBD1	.	TGCAGCGTCAATAGACAGGGCACCTACAATGAGCAGTTCTTC	CSVNRQGTYNEQFF
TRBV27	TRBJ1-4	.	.	TGTGCCAGCAGAAAAGTAGTTAATGAAAAACTGTTTTTT	CASRKVVNEKLFF
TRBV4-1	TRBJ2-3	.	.	TGCGCCAGCAGCCCTCGGCGGGACCTCCAGGCAGATACGCAGTATTTT	CASSPRRDLQADTQYF
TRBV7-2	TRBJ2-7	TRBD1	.	TGTGCCAGCAGCTTAGTGTGGCAGGGGGCGGGAGAGCAGTACTTC	CASSLVWQGAGEQYF
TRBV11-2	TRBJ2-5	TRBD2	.	TGTGCCAGCAGCCCCCCCCAGCGGGAGGATCTAAAGACCCAGTACTTC	CASSPPQREDLKTQYF